This T cell receptor beta chain was identified during a study of blood T cells in healthy people across ages. Study-wide results and limits: More naive CD4+ cells and higher diversity marked long-lived donors relative to aged donors. The percentage of naive T cells correlated strongly with TCR beta diversity.

Then a second PCR, running about 6 to 11 cycles, was carried out with a sample-barcoded 5' primer and a J-beta primer mix. A 12-random-nucleotide template-switch adaptor tagged each cDNA molecule. Each CDR3 protein gets one entry after TCRdb re-called the 5' RACE reads with MiXCR. Here the sample spans some 1,800,000 distinct CDR3 sequences, around 42% being singletons. The germline V and J ends were trimmed by 0 bases and 6 bases, with 12 bases remaining between them. Germline lookup yields CDR1 SEHNR and CDR2 FQNEAQ (reference sequence). The CDR3 contains 16 residues. As regards this clonotype: Antigen specificity is unknown.

This TCR was recovered from a human donor in good health. The chain joins TRBV7-9 to TRBJ1-6, with D possibly TRBD1 on 6 matching bases. Sample: blood. CDR3 in DNA: TGTGCCAGCAGCTTAGCGCTGGGGGCAAGTAATTCACCCCTCCACTTT. Translation gives CASSLALGASNSPLHF.